The clone carrying this TCR beta chain was seen a few times. Its antigen remains unknown. This sample was included in a study of T-cell memory formation after mild COVID-19. Whole-study results and caveats: A subset of responding clones appeared in pre-infection memory, suggesting cross-reactive memory joined.

Each CDR3 protein gets one entry after TCRdb re-called the 5' RACE reads with MiXCR. There are about 350,000 distinct CDR3 sequences in the sample; about an eighth occur only once, and about 20% lies in the top ten. The TCR comes from a man between 18 and 35 years old who had mild COVID-19 (a few samples of this study predate the infection). Cell type and time point are not known. Sequenced: PBMCs or a T cell subset sorted from them (not recorded which).

CDR3 sequence: CASRRDRGAQYF. CDR3 sequence (DNA): TGTGCCAGCAGAAGGGACCGCGGGGCCCAGTACTTC. V and J are TRBV7-2 and TRBJ2-5, with D perhaps TRBD2 (6 bases). The germline gives CDR1 SGHTA, CDR2 FQGNSA. Trimming stripped 6 bases from V and 9 bases from J, with 14 bases between. The CDR3 has 12 amino acids.